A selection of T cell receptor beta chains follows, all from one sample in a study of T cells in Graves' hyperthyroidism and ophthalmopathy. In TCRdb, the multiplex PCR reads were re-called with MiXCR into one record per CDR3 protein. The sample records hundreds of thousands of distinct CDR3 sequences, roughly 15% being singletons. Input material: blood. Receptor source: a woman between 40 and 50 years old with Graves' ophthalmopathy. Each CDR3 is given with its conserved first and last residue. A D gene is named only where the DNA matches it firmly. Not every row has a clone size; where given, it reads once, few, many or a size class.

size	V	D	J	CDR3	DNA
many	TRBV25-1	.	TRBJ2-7	CASSGQGRTYEQYF	TGTGCCAGCAGTGGGCAGGGGCGGACCTACGAGCAGTACTTC
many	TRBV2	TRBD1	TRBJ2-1	CASRGRTGDYNEQFF	TGTGCCAGCAGGGGACGGACAGGGGATTACAATGAGCAGTTCTTC
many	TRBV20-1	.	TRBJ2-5	CSARVPTSQETQYF	TGCAGTGCTAGAGTCCCGACTAGTCAAGAGACCCAGTACTTC
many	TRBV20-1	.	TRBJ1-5	CSARVEDSSNQPQHF	TGCAGTGCTAGAGTTGAGGACAGCTCCAATCAGCCCCAGCATTTT
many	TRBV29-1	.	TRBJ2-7	CSVEEQSYEQYF	TGCAGCGTTGAAGAACAGTCCTACGAGCAGTACTTC
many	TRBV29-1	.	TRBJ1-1	CSVGGQGTEAFF	TGCAGCGTTGGGGGGCAGGGCACTGAAGCTTTCTTT
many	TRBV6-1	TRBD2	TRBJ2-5	CASSEAPRSSGGLFRETQYF	TGTGCCAGCAGTGAAGCCCCCAGGTCTAGCGGGGGTCTGTTTCGAGAGACCCAGTACTTC
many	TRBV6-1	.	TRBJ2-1	CASNSVYNEQFF	TGTGCCAGCAACTCTGTATACAATGAGCAGTTCTTC
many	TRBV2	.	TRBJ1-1	CASSEGRDATEAFF	TGTGCCAGCAGTGAGGGGAGGGATGCCACTGAAGCTTTCTTT
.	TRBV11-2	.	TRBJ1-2	CASSFVTGSYGYTF	TGTGCCAGCAGCTTCGTTACAGGGAGCTATGGCTACACCTTC
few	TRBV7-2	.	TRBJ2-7	CASSTHSRDRTYEQYF	TGTGCCAGCAGCACCCACTCCCGGGACCGAACCTACGAGCAGTACTTC
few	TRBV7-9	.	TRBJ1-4	CASSLDGQTFATNEKLFF	TGTGCCAGCAGCTTAGACGGGCAGACCTTTGCAACTAATGAAAAACTGTTTTTT
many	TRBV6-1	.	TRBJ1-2	CASSRTPEGYGYTF	TGTGCCAGCAGTAGGACCCCGGAGGGGTATGGCTACACCTTC
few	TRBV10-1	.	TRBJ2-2	CASAGQHTGELFF	TGCGCCAGCGCCGGACAGCACACCGGGGAGCTGTTTTTT
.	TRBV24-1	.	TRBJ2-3	CATSETGSLNQPQYF	TGTGCCACCAGTGAAACAGGGTCCCTCAATCAGCCCCAGTATTTT
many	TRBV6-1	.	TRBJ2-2	CASRAGTSNTGELFF	TGTGCCAGCAGGGCCGGGACAAGCAACACCGGGGAGCTGTTTTTT
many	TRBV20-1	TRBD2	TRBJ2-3	CSAEKLAGEAQYF	TGCAGTGCTGAAAAGTTAGCGGGAGAGGCGCAGTATTTT
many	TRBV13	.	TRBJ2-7	CASSLDRREQYF	TGTGCCAGCAGCTTAGACAGACGGGAGCAGTACTTC
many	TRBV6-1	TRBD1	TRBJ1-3	CASSWDRGNTIYF	TGTGCCAGCAGCTGGGACAGAGGAAACACCATATATTTT
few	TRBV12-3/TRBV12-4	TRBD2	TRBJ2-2	CASSLVGGPSAGELFF	TGTGCCAGCAGTTTAGTGGGAGGGCCCTCAGCCGGGGAGCTGTTTTTT
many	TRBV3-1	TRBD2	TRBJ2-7	CASSQAGLAYEQYF	TGTGCCAGCAGCCAAGCGGGACTAGCCTACGAGCAGTACTTC
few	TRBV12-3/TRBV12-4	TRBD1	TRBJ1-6	CASRPTGANSPLHF	TGTGCCAGCAGGCCGACAGGGGCTAATTCACCCCTCCACTTT